This T cell receptor beta chain originates from a study of cytomegalovirus exposure and HLA in healthy donors. Across the whole study: Researchers previously reported finding just under 120 million unique TCR beta sequences from approximately 200 million T cells. Study results and limitations: It was confirmed in vitro that a few of the CMV-associated chains were specific for CMV antigens. Rarity held for most TCR sequences, but there were some public TCRs that occurred in many donors. On later analysis, the bulk of CMV-associated TCR beta chains appeared to be HLA-restricted.

The CDR3 runs 16 residues. The PCR used 60 Vbeta and 13 Jbeta primers. Only in-frame clones appear in the TCRdb table, and some are missing; sequencing was by immunoSEQ multiplex PCR. This sample yields about 140,000 clones, of which around 80% are seen a single time; around 2.9% belongs to the top ten. Of note for this clone: Its cognate antigen is unknown.

The sequenced sample consisted of PBMCs. The genes are TRBV12-2 and TRBJ1-2. TRBV12-2 is classified as a pseudogene. The receptor's source is a female donor in good health and CMV-seronegative. The CDR3: CADPGLWWTLNYGYTF. CDR3 nucleotide sequence: TGTGCCGACCCGGGACTATGGTGGACTCTCAACTATGGCTACACCTTC.